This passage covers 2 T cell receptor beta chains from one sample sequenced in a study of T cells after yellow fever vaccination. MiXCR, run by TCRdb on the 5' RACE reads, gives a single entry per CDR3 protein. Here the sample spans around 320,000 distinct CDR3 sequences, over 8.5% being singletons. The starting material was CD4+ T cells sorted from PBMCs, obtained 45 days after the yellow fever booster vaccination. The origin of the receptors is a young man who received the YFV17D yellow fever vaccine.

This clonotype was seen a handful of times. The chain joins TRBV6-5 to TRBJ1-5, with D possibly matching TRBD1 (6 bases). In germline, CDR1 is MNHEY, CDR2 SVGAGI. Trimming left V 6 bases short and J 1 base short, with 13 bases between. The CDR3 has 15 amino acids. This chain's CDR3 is CASSRRGGSNQPQHF. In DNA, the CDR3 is TGTGCCAGCAGCCGAAGAGGGGGGAGCAATCAGCCCCAGCATTTT.

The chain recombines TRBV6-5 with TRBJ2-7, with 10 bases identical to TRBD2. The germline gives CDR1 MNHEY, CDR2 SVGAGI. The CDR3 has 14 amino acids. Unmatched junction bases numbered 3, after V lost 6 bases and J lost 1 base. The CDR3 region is CASRPLAGSYEQYV. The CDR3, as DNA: TGTGCCAGCAGGCCACTAGCGGGATCCTACGAGCAGTACGTC.